This T cell receptor (beta chain) is from a study of shared clonotypes between healthy human individuals. Study-wide background: Per donor, CD8 memory used one plate, CD8 naive used two, CD4 memory used three and CD4 naive used three.

Sequenced by immunoSEQ multiplex PCR; TCRdb stores in-frame clones only, minus some. The data contain 1.5 million to 2.5 million clones, about 95% of them seen just once; the ten biggest clones take up 1% to 1.5%. Worth noting for this clone: Its antigen is currently unknown.

CD8 cells classed as naive were CD45RO-negative and positively selected for CCR7, excluding terminally differentiated effector memory CD45RA+ cells. Whole-study findings and limits: Blood was the only sampled material, and tissue repertoires likely differ. All-four-donor shared clonotypes had higher generation probabilities than non-shared clonotypes did. Donors were few, which limited the genetic and exposure-history diversity represented.

The V gene's germline CDR1 is GTSNPN and CDR2 SVGIG (reference sequence). The CDR3 spans 16 residues. Trimming stripped 3 bases from V and 1 base from J, with 17 bases between. The chain is built from TRBV30 and TRBJ2-3; D uncertain. The sequencing sample was made of naive CD8+ T cells sorted from blood. This TCR came from a man between 18 and 35 years old in good health. The CDR3 sequence is CAWRLALSGGTDTQYF. CDR3 in DNA: TGTGCCTGGAGGTTGGCGCTTTCTGGGGGCACAGATACGCAGTATTTT.